The rows below give T cell receptor beta chains drawn from one sample of a study of cytomegalovirus exposure and HLA in healthy donors. Some clones are missing from TCRdb's copy, which holds only in-frame ones; the method was immunoSEQ multiplex PCR. The sample yields 100,000 or so clones, around 75% seen once. What was sequenced was PBMCs. The receptors come from a man aged 35-49 years in good health and CMV-seronegative. The CDR3 runs from the conserved cysteine through the conserved F or W. Each record gives: J gene, D gene, clone size, V gene, CDR3 DNA, CDR3 protein. The D gene is left open where the match is weak. Only part of the rows carry a size: once, few, many, or a class if the clone is expanded.

TRBJ1-1	.	.	TRBV12-5	TGTGCTAGTGGTTTGGGGGGGGGCTACGACACTGAAGCTTTCTTT	CASGLGGGYDTEAFF
TRBJ1-1	.	.	TRBV7-9	TGTGCCAGCAGCTTAGGAGAGGAGGCTGAAGCTTTCTTT	CASSLGEEAEAFF
TRBJ2-1	.	once	TRBV7-9	TGTGCCAGCAGCTTAGAAGGGGTAGGTGAGCAGTTCTTC	CASSLEGVGEQFF
TRBJ2-5	.	.	TRBV2	TGTGCCAGCAGGCTAGTCCAAGAGACCCAGTACTTC	CASRLVQETQYF
TRBJ2-7	TRBD1	.	TRBV28	TGTGCCAGCGCACAGGGGGGCGGCGGCGAGCAGTACTTC	CASAQGGGGEQYF
TRBJ1-2	.	once	TRBV5-1	TGCGCCAGCAGCTTGGGGCAGGGCTTCGGCTACACCTTC	CASSLGQGFGYTF
TRBJ1-2	.	.	TRBV19	TGTGCCAGTAGTATTCGCGACCGGAGGGACGGCTACACCTTC	CASSIRDRRDGYTF
TRBJ1-5	TRBD1	few	TRBV6-5	TGTGCCAGCAGAACGACAGGGACCAGCAATCAGCCCCAGCATTTT	CASRTTGTSNQPQHF
TRBJ2-5	.	.	TRBV7-8	TGTGCCAGCAGCTTAGCGCCAGGGACTCGGGAGGAGACCCAGTACTTC	CASSLAPGTREETQYF
TRBJ2-3	.	few	TRBV21-1	TGTGCCAGCAGCAATAACCAGGGCGATACGCAGTATTTT	CASSNNQGDTQYF
TRBJ2-5	.	.	TRBV5-6	TGTGCCAGCAGCTTTTGGGGGACTCGAGAGACCCAGTACTTC	CASSFWGTRETQYF
TRBJ1-5	.	.	TRBV28	TGTGCCAGCAGTTATGTTTTTAAGGAGGGCGGCAATCAGCCCCAGCATTTT	CASSYVFKEGGNQPQHF
TRBJ2-7	TRBD2	.	TRBV15	TGTGCCACCAGCAGAGATCTGGGAAGCGGGAGCTCAACCTACGAGCAGTACTTC	CATSRDLGSGSSTYEQYF
TRBJ2-7	.	.	TRBV5-1	TGCGCCAGCAGCTTGGAATCCGGGGTGGGGGAGCAGTACTTC	CASSLESGVGEQYF
TRBJ2-5	.	few	TRBV27	TGTGCCAGCAGTTTATATTGGCAGGCGGGCCAAGAGACCCAGTACTTC	CASSLYWQAGQETQYF
TRBJ1-2	.	.	TRBV30	TGTGCCTGGAGTGTTCAGGGGATCGGCTATGGCTACACCTTT	CAWSVQGIGYGYTF
TRBJ1-5	TRBD1	.	TRBV7-2	TGTGCCAGCAGCTTAGGAGGAGGGGGCGGCGGTCAGCCCCAGCATTTT	CASSLGGGGGGQPQHF
TRBJ2-7	TRBD2	.	TRBV6-6	TGTGCCAGCAGCTTCAAGACTAGGGAGGGCGAGCAGTACTTC	CASSFKTREGEQYF
TRBJ2-1	.	.	TRBV6-5	TGTGCCAGCACCGATGGGGACTTCCACAATGAGCAGTTCTTC	CASTDGDFHNEQFF
TRBJ1-1	TRBD1	.	TRBV5-6	TGTGCCAGCAGCACCAGACAGGGGGCGATGACTGAAGCTTTCTTT	CASSTRQGAMTEAFF
TRBJ1-5	.	.	TRBV30	TGTGCCTGGGGTGCGGGGGAAGGTCAGCCCCAGCATTTT	CAWGAGEGQPQHF
TRBJ2-7	.	.	TRBV19	TGTGCCAGTGGGACTGATCCCTACGAGCAGTACTTC	CASGTDPYEQYF
TRBJ2-7	TRBD1	.	TRBV11-2	TGTGCCAGCAGCGCCCGGGACAGGGTCGTTTACGAGCAGTACTTC	CASSARDRVVYEQYF
TRBJ2-7	TRBD1	.	TRBV30	TGTGCCTGGAGTGTACGAGGGACAGGGGGCCGCGAGCAGTACTTC	CAWSVRGTGGREQYF
TRBJ2-5	TRBD2	.	TRBV4-1	TGCGCCAGCAGCCAAGTTGGACTAGCGAGACAAGAGACCCAGTACTTC	CASSQVGLARQETQYF
TRBJ1-2	.	.	TRBV6-5	TGTGCCAGCAGTTTAACAGGGCAAACAAATGGCTACACCTTC	CASSLTGQTNGYTF
TRBJ2-1	TRBD2	.	TRBV5-6	TGTGCCAGCAGCTTTGGCGGGAGTAGATACAATGAGCAGTTCTTC	CASSFGGSRYNEQFF